Below, 15 T cell receptor beta chains from the same sample are listed, as sequenced in a study of T cell repertoires in cytomegalovirus infection. Using its own MiXCR run on the reads, TCRdb lists one record per CDR3 protein. The top ten clones hold around 12% of a sample with around 750,000 distinct CDR3 sequences, about 31% of them seen once. The antigens of these receptors remain unknown. The specimen comprised cultured CD8+ T cells from PBMCs, sampled from culture after CMV antigen stimulation. These receptor sequences come from a human donor in good health (CMV status not recorded). Some clones in this sample may be carry-over from other donors' samples.

The rearrangement links TRBV2 to TRBJ1-1; D remains unclear. Trimming shortened V by 3 bases and J by 6 bases, and 14 bases separated the two germline ends. In germline, CDR1 is SNHLY, CDR2 FYNNEI. This CDR3 is 14 amino acids long. CDR3 sequence: CASSDSPGIPEAFF. The CDR3 coding sequence is TGTGCCAGCAGTGACTCCCCGGGGATCCCTGAAGCTTTCTTT.

The chain recombines TRBV6-5 with TRBJ2-5; 8 bases fit TRBD2. V shed 0 bases and J 3 bases; nucleotides not matched to a gene: 0. CDR3 length: 14 amino acids. Germline lookup yields CDR1 MNHEY and CDR2 SVGAGI. DNA of the CDR3: TGTGCCAGCAGTTACTCGACTAGCGAAGAGACCCAGTACTTC. Translating it yields CASSYSTSEETQYF.

This clonotype was seen once. The DNA of the CDR3 is TGTGCCAGTACCGGGCGCGGCCCCGGTGCAACTAATGAAAAACTGTTTTTT. It encodes CASTGRGPGATNEKLFF. The chain links TRBV19 to TRBJ1-4; D ambiguous. Trimming pared 7 bases from V and 0 bases from J, leaving 18 bases between. CDR3 length: 17 residues. Germline CDR1 reads LNHDA; CDR2 reads SQIVND (reference sequence).

V is TRBV27 and J is TRBJ2-5, with TRBD2 matching 8 bases. The CDR3 spans 15 residues. V lost 2 bases to trimming and J lost 5 bases; unmatched junction nucleotides: 7. Germline V CDR1 and CDR2: MNHEY, SMNVEV (reference sequence). DNA of the CDR3: TGTGCCAGCAGTTTAATCGGGGGGGCCGCGGAGACCCAGTACTTC. Translating it yields CASSLIGGAAETQYF.

This clonotype was observed many times. The chain is built from TRBV7-2 and TRBJ2-3, with D maybe TRBD2 (5 bases). CDR3 size: 14 residues. Germline-derived CDR1 and CDR2 are SGHTA and FQGNSA. V shed 4 bases and J shed 6 bases, with 14 bases lying between them. The CDR3 spells CASSYRLSGDTQYF. The CDR3 bases are TGTGCCAGCAGCTACCGACTATCCGGTGATACGCAGTATTTT.

V and J are TRBV27 and TRBJ2-3; 8 bases map to TRBD2. The CDR3 is 17 amino acids. Per the germline V gene, CDR1 is MNHEY and CDR2 is SMNVEV (reference sequence). With V trimmed by 2 bases and J by 2 bases, 9 bases remained unmatched. The CDR3 coding sequence is TGTGCCAGCAGTTTACCCGGTCGGCGGGGGGTCACAGATACGCAGTATTTT. This codes for CASSLPGRRGVTDTQYF.

The table lists this clonotype with a few counts. V and J are TRBV20-1 and TRBJ2-6; the match to TRBD1 covers 12 bases. The CDR3 covers 17 residues. CDR1 and CDR2 (germline): DFQATT, SNEGSKA (reference sequence). With V trimmed by 1 base and J by 3 bases, 4 bases remained unmatched. CDR3 nucleotides: TGCAGTGCTAGAGGCCGGGACAGGGGGCTTGGGGCCAACGTCCTGACTTTC. Translated: CSARGRDRGLGANVLTF.

This clonotype showed up just a few times. This sequence joins TRBV4-1 and TRBJ2-1, with 10 bases lining up with TRBD2. This CDR3 is built from 16 residues. Looked up from germline, CDR1 is MGHRA and CDR2 is YSYEKL. Trimming took 0 bases from V and 15 from J; bases not matched to a gene: 14. CDR3 bases: TGCGCCAGCAGCCAAGAAATAGCGGGGGGACCCATGGGACCGTTCTTC. Encoded protein: CASSQEIAGGPMGPFF.

This chain connects TRBV7-9 to TRBJ1-2; weak D call: TRBD1 (5 bases). Looked up from germline, CDR1 is SEHNR and CDR2 is FQNEAQ (reference sequence). Trimming removed 5 bases from V and 5 bases from J, with 15 bases in between. The length of the CDR3 is 14 residues. CDR3 loop: CASSRSGQGYGYTF. The CDR3, as DNA: TGTGCCAGCAGCCGGTCAGGGCAAGGGTATGGCTACACCTTC.

V is TRBV9 and J is TRBJ1-2; D not resolved. CDR1 and CDR2 from the germline V gene are SGDLS and YYNGEE. There are 15 residues in the CDR3. V was cut by 0 bases and J by 2 bases, with 11 bases left in between. The CDR3 sequence is CASSVEGRYNYGYTF. In DNA, the CDR3 is TGTGCCAGCAGCGTAGAAGGGAGATACAACTATGGCTACACCTTC. Looking up the rest from reference TRBV9 and TRBJ1-2 gives the full variable domain: DSGVTQTPKHLITATGQRVTLRCSPRSGDLSVYWYQQSLDQGLQFLIQYYNGEERAKGNILERFSAQQFPDLHSELNLSSLELGDSALYFCASSVEGRYNYGYTFGSGTRLTVV.

This chain links TRBV6-5 with TRBJ1-1; D is unresolved. Germline V gene lookup returns CDR1 MNHEY and CDR2 SVGAGI. This CDR3 region has 13 residues. Between the trimmed V and J ends, which lost 6 bases and 3 bases, there was a span of 11 bases. The DNA of the CDR3 is TGTGCCAGCAGCACCGGTCCTTACACTGAAGCTTTCTTT. Protein sequence: CASSTGPYTEAFF.

The chain joins TRBV6-5 to TRBJ1-1; D not certain. Between the trimmed V and J ends, which lost 0 bases and 6 bases, there was a span of 11 bases. CDR1 is MNHEY and CDR2 is SVGAGI in the germline V gene. The CDR3 runs 14 residues. The CDR3 nucleotides read TGTGCCAGCAGTTACTCGGTAGGGATGGCTGAAGCTTTCTTT. Its translation is CASSYSVGMAEAFF.

The chain uses TRBV7-2 and TRBJ1-2; possible D gene TRBD1, 5 bases. The V gene's germline CDR1 is SGHTA and CDR2 FQGNSA. The CDR3 covers 14 residues. Between the trimmed V and J ends, which lost 5 bases and 5 bases, there was a span of 15 bases. CDR3 sequence reads: CASSPTGAHYGYTF. The CDR3 nucleotides read TGTGCCAGCAGCCCGACTGGGGCCCATTATGGCTACACCTTC. Complete variable domain (other parts from reference TRBV7-2 and TRBJ1-2): GAGVSQSPSNKVTEKGKDVELRCDPISGHTALYWYRQSLGQGLEFLIYFQGNSAPDKSGLPSDRFSAERTGGSVSTLTIQRTQQEDSAVYLCASSPTGAHYGYTFGSGTRLTVV.

V and J are TRBV2 and TRBJ1-2; 7 bases agree with TRBD1. The V gene end was trimmed by 6 bases and the J gene end by 0 bases; junction bases not matched to a gene: 19. Germline V gene data show CDR1 as SNHLY and CDR2 as FYNNEI. This CDR3 contains 19 residues. The chain's CDR3 is CASSAPRGENPLANYGYTF. CDR3 coding DNA: TGTGCCAGCAGCGCGCCCAGGGGGGAAAACCCGTTAGCTAACTATGGCTACACCTTC.

Regarding this clonotype: The junction and the germline gene differ at one end; a read error may be behind it. The J gene is TRBJ2-3, the V gene TRBV7-3; no reliable D call. There are 15 residues in the CDR3. The germline V gene has CDR1 SGHTA and CDR2 FQGTGA. CDR3: CVSSLGYSRTDTQYF. CDR3 coding DNA: TGTGTCAGCAGCTTAGGATACAGCCGCACAGATACGCAGTATTTT. Together with reference TRBV7-3 and TRBJ2-3, the CDR3 gives the full variable domain: GAGVSQTPSNKVTEKGKYVELRCDPISGHTALYWYRQSLGQGPEFLIYFQGTGAADDSGLPNDRFFAVRPEGSVSTLKIQRTERGDSAVYLCVSSLGYSRTDTQYFGPGTRLTVL.